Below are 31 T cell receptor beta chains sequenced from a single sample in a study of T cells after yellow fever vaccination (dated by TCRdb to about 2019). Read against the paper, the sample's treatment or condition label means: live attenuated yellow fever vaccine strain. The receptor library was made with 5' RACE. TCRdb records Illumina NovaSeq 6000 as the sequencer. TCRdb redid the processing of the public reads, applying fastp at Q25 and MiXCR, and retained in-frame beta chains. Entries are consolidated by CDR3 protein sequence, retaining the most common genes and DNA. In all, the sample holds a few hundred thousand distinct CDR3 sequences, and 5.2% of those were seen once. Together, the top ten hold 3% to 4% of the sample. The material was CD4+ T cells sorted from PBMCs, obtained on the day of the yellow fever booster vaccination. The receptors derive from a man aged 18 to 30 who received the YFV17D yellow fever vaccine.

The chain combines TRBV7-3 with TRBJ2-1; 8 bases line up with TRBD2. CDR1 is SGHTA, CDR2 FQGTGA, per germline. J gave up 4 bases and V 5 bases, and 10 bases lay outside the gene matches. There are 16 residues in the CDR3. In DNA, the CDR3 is TGTGCCAGCAGCGACCCTTCGGGGGGGCAGTACAATGAGCAGTTCTTC. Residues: CASSDPSGGQYNEQFF.

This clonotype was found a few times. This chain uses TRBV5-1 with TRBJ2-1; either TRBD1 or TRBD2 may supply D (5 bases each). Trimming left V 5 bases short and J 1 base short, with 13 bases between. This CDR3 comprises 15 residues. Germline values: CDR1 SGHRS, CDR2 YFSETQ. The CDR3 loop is CASRTSGLSYNEQFF. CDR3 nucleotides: TGCGCCAGCAGAACTTCGGGGCTATCCTACAATGAGCAGTTCTTC.

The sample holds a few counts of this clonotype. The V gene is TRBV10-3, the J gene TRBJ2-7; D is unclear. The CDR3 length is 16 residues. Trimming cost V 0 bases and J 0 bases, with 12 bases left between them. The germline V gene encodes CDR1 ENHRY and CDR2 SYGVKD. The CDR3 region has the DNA TGTGCCATCAGTGAGTCGCCCGGCTTAAGCTCCTACGAGCAGTACTTC. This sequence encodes CAISESPGLSSYEQYF.

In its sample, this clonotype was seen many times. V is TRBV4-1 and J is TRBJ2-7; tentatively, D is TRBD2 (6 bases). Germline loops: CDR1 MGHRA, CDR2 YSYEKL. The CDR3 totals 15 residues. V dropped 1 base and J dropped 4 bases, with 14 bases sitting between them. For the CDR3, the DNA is TGCGCCAGCAGCCAAGCGAACGAGGGGAGGTACGAGCAGTACTTC. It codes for CASSQANEGRYEQYF.

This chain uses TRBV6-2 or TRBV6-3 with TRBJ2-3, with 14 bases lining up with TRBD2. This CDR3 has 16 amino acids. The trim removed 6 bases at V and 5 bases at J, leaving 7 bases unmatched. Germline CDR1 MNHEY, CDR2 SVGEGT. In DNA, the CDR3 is TGTGCCAGCAGACCACAAGGGACTAGCGGGAGAGATACGCAGTATTTT. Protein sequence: CASRPQGTSGRDTQYF.

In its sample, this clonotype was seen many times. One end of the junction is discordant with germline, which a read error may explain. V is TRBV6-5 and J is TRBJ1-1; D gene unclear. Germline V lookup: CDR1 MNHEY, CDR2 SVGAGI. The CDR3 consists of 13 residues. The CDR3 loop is CASSYTQGSGLVF. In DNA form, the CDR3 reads TGTGCCAGCAGTTACACCCAAGGTTCTGGACTAGTCTTT.

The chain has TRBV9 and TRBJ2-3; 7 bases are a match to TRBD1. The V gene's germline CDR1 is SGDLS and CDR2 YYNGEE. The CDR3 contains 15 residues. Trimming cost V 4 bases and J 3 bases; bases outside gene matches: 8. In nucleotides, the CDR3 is TGTGCCAGCAGCACCCATGACAGGGAGACAGATACGCAGTATTTT. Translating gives CASSTHDRETDTQYF.

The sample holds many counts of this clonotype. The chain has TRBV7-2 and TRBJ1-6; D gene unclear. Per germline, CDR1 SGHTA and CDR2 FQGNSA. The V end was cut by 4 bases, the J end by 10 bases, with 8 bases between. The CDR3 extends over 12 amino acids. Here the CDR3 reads CASSSPWSPLHF. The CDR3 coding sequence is TGTGCCAGCAGCTCTCCGTGGTCACCCCTCCACTTT.

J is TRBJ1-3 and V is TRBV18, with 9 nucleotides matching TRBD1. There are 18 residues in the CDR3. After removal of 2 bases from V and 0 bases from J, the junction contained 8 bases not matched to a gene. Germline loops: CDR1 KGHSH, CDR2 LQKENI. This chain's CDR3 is CASSPIGTGTSSGNTIYF. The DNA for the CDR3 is TGTGCCAGCTCACCAATCGGGACAGGGACCAGCTCTGGAAACACCATATATTTT.

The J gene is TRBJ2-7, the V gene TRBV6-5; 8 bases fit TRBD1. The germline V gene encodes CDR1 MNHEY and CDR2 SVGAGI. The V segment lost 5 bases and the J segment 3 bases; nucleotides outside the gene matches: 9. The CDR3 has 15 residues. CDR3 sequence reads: CASSRDGTGHYEQYV. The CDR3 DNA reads TGTGCCAGCAGTCGAGACGGGACAGGTCACTACGAGCAGTACGTC.

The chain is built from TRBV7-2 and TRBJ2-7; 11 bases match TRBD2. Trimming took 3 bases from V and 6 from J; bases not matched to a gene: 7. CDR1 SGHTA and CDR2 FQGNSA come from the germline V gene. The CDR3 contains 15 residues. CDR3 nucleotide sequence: TGTGCCAGCAGCTTCAGACTAGCGGGGCGTCTCGAGCAGTACTTC. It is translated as CASSFRLAGRLEQYF.

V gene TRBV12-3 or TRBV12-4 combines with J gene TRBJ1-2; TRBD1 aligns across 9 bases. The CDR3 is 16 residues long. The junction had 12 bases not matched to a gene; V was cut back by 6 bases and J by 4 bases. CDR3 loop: CASSRTGEGTSYGYTF. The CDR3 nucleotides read TGTGCCAGCAGCCGGACAGGGGAGGGGACCTCCTATGGCTACACCTTC.

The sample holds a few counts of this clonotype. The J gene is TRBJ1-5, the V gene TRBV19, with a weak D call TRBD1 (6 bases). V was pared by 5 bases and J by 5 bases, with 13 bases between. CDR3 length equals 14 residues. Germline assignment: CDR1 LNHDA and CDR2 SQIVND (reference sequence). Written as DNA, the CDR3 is TGTGCCAGTAGTTCCCGAGGGGGGTATCAGCCCCAGCATTTT. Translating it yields CASSSRGGYQPQHF.

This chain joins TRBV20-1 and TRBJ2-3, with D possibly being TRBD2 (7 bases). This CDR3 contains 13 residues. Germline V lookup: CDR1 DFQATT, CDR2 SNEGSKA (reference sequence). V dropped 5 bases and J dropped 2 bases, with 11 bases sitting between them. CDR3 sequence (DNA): TGCAGTGCTCCTCGGGGGGCCACAGATACGCAGTATTTT. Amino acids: CSAPRGATDTQYF.

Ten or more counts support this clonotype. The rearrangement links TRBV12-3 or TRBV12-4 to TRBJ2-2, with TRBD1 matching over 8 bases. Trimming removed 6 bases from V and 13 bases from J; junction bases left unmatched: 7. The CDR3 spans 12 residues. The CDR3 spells CASSTDDRGLFF. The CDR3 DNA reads TGTGCCAGCAGCACCGACGACAGGGGGCTGTTTTTT.

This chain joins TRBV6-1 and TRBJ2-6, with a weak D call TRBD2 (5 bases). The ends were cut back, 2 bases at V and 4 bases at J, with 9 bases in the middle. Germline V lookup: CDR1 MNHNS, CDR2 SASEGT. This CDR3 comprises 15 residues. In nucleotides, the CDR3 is TGTGCCAGCAGTGAAAGCGGTTTCGGGGCCAACGTCCTGACTTTC. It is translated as CASSESGFGANVLTF.

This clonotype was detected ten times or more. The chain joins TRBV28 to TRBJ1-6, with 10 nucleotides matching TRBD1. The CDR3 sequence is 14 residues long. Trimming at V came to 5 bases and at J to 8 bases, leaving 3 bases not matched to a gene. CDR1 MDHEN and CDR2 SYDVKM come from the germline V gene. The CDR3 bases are TGTGCCAGCAGTACGACAGGGGGCTATTCACCCCTCCACTTT. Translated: CASSTTGGYSPLHF.

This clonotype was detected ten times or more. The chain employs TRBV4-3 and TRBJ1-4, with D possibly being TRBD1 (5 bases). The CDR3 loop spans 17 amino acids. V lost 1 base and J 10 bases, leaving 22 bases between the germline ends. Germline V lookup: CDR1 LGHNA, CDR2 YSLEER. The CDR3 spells CASSQGGPGQGAGKLFF. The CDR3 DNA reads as TGCGCCAGCAGCCAAGGAGGGCCAGGCCAGGGAGCCGGAAAACTGTTTTTT.

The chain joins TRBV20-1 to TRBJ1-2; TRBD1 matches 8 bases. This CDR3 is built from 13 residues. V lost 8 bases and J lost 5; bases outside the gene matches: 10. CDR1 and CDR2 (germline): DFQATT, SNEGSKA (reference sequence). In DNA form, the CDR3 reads TGCAGTCAGGGACAGGCGAGTCCTTATGGCTACACCTTC. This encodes CSQGQASPYGYTF.

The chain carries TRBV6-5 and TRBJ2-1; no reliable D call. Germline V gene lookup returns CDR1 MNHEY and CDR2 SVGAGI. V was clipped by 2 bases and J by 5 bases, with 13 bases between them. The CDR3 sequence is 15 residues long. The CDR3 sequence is CASSYVGGRNNEQFF. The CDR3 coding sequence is TGTGCCAGCAGTTACGTAGGTGGCAGAAACAATGAGCAGTTCTTC.

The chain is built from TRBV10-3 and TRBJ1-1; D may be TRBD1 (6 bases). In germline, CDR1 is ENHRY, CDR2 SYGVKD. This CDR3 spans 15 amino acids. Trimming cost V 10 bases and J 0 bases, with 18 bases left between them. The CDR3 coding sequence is TGTGCCACGGGAAAAGGGGGAAGGGTGAACACTGAAGCTTTCTTT. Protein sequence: CATGKGGRVNTEAFF.

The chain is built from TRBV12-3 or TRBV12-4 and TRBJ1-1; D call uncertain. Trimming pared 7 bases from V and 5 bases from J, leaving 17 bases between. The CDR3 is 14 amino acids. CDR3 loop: CASTLLEGDTEAFF. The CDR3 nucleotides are TGTGCCAGCACCCTCCTCGAGGGTGATACTGAAGCTTTCTTT.

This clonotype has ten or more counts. The CDR3 region has the DNA TGTGCCAGCAGCTCTCGCCCCACTGAAGCTTTCTTT. Its protein is CASSSRPTEAFF. The rearrangement uses TRBV6-5 and TRBJ1-1; D uncertain. CDR3 length: 12 amino acids. Germline CDR1 MNHEY, CDR2 SVGAGI. V was trimmed by 6 bases and J by 4 bases, leaving 9 bases between them.

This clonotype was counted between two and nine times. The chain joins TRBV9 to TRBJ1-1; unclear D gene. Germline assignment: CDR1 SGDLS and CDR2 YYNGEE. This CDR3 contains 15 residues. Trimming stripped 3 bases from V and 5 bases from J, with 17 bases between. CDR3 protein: CASSADGLRGTEAFF. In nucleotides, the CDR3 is TGTGCCAGCAGCGCGGACGGACTTCGGGGTACTGAAGCTTTCTTT.

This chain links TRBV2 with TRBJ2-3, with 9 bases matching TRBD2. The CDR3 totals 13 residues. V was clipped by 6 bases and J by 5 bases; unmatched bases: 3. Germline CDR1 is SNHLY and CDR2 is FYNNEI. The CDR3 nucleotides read TGTGCCAGCAGGAAGACTAGCGGAGATACGCAGTATTTT. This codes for CASRKTSGDTQYF.

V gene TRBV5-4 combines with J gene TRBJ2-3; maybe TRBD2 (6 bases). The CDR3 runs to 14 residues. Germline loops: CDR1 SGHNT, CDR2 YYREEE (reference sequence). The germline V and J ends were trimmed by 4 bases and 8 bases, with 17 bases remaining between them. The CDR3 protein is CASSPGTLGGTQYF. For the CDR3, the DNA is TGTGCCAGCAGCCCCGGGACTCTCGGCGGTACGCAGTATTTT. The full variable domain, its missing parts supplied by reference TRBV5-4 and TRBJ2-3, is ETGVTQSPTHLIKTRGQQVTLRCSSQSGHNTVSWYQQALGQGPQFIFQYYREEENGRGNFPPRFSGLQFPNYSSELNVNALELDDSALYLCASSPGTLGGTQYFGPGTRLTVL.

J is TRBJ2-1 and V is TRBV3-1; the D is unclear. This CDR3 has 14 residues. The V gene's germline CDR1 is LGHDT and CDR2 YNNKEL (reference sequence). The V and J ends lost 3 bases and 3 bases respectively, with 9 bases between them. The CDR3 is CASSHSFSYNEQFF. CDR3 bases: TGTGCCAGCAGCCACTCGTTTAGCTACAATGAGCAGTTCTTC.

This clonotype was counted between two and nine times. CDR3: CSASLTAFYGYTF. The CDR3 DNA follows: TGCAGTGCTAGTTTGACAGCTTTTTATGGCTACACCTTC. The rearrangement uses TRBV20-1 and TRBJ1-2; TRBD1 might be the D (5 bases). V lost 3 bases and J lost 5, with 13 bases in between. This CDR3 has 13 residues. CDR1 and CDR2 (germline): DFQATT, SNEGSKA (reference sequence).

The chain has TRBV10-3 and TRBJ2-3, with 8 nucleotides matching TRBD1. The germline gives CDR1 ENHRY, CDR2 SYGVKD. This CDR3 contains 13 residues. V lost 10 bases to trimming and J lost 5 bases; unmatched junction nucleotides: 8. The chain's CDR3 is CATKQGEVDTQYF. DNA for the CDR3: TGTGCCACCAAACAGGGGGAAGTAGATACGCAGTATTTT.

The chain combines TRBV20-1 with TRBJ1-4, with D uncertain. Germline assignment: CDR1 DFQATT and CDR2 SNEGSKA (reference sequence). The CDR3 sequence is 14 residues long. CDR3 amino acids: CRAAPARDNEKLFF. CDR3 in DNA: TGCAGGGCGGCCCCGGCGCGAGATAATGAAAAACTGTTTTTT.

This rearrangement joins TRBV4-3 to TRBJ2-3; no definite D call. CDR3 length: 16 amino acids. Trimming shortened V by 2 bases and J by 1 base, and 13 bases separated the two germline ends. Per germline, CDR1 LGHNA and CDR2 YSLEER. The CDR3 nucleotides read TGCGCCAGCAGCCAATCTGGTGGGCCCCGCACAGATACGCAGTATTTT. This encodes CASSQSGGPRTDTQYF.